The 25 T cell receptor beta chains in this list originate from one sample, sequenced in a study of T-cell reconstitution after alpha-beta-depleted transplantation in children. Unique molecular identifiers were incorporated during preparation of the TCRbeta library. TCRdb reprocessed the PCR reads via MiXCR and lists one record per CDR3 protein. The data show roughly 340,000 distinct CDR3 sequences, about 17% seen once. The specimen was PBMCs, mostly from graft donor cells, collected 360 days after TCRalphabeta/CD19-depleted stem cell transplant. The receptors derive from a male patient between 2 and 9 years old who had a stem cell transplant for acute lymphoblastic leukemia, so the T cells may come from the graft donor.

A few counts support this clonotype. The V call is TRBV4-3, the J call TRBJ1-2, with unresolved D. V lost 0 bases to trimming and J lost 4 bases, with 9 bases between them. From germline, CDR1 is LGHNA and CDR2 YSLEER. The CDR3 length is 14 residues. The CDR3 nucleotides are TGCGCCAGCAGCCAAGAGGCCCGGGGCTATGGCTACACCTTC. Amino acid sequence: CASSQEARGYGYTF.

The table lists this clonotype with many counts. V gene TRBV7-9 combines with J gene TRBJ2-2; D unclear. This CDR3 region has 12 residues. In germline, CDR1 is SEHNR, CDR2 FQNEAQ (reference sequence). Deletions cut 3 bases from V and 5 bases from J, with 4 bases between. CDR3 coding DNA: TGTGCCAGCAGCTTTTTTACCGGGGAGCTGTTTTTT. Protein product: CASSFFTGELFF. Full variable domain (missing parts from reference TRBV7-9 and TRBJ2-2): DTGVSQNPRHKITKRGQNVTFRCDPISEHNRLYWYRQTLGQGPEFLTYFQNEAQLEKSRLLSDRFSAERPKGSFSTLEIQRTEQGDSAMYLCASSFFTGELFFGEGSRLTVL.

The table lists this clonotype with a few counts. The V gene is TRBV12-3 or TRBV12-4, the J gene TRBJ2-7, with D maybe TRBD1 (6 bases). V shed 5 bases and J shed 2 bases, with 13 bases lying between them. The CDR3 has 14 amino acids. CDR3 coding DNA: TGTGCCAGCAGTCCTCGGGACACCCCCTACGAGCAGTACTTC. Amino acids: CASSPRDTPYEQYF.

This sequence joins TRBV19 and TRBJ2-1; D tentatively reads TRBD1 or TRBD2 (5 bases each). Germline values: CDR1 LNHDA, CDR2 SQIVND (reference sequence). Trimming removed 7 bases from V and 9 bases from J, with 19 bases in between. The CDR3 is made up of 14 amino acids. Here the CDR3 reads CASKWDPTAREQFF. The CDR3 DNA reads TGTGCCAGTAAGTGGGACCCCACTGCCCGTGAGCAGTTCTTC.

This clonotype was observed a handful of times. The chain combines TRBV5-1 with TRBJ1-2; D not certain. Germline V gives CDR1 SGHRS, CDR2 YFSETQ. The CDR3 has 13 amino acids. Trimming removed 5 bases from V and 6 bases from J, with 14 bases in between. The CDR3 region is CASREENLNGYTF. DNA for the CDR3: TGCGCCAGCAGGGAGGAGAACCTTAATGGCTACACCTTC.

This clonotype was seen more than once but under ten times. The genes are TRBV28 and TRBJ1-5; 10 bases fit TRBD1. CDR3 length: 15 amino acids. The junction had 5 bases not matched to a gene; V was cut back by 2 bases and J by 7 bases. Germline lookup yields CDR1 MDHEN and CDR2 SYDVKM. DNA for the CDR3: TGTGCCAGCAGTTTACCCGGGACAGGGGTCCAGCCCCAGCATTTT. Its translation is CASSLPGTGVQPQHF.

This clonotype was detected only a few times. DNA for the CDR3: TGCGCCAGCAGCTTGGCGACGGGACCGGTGAACACTGAAGCTTTCTTT. This translates into CASSLATGPVNTEAFF. The chain uses TRBV5-1 and TRBJ1-1; D perhaps matches TRBD1 (5 bases). V shed 0 bases and J shed 0 bases, with 12 bases lying between them. Germline V CDR1 and CDR2: SGHRS, YFSETQ. This CDR3 contains 16 residues.

This clonotype was seen repeatedly, ten times or more. This sequence joins TRBV12-3 or TRBV12-4 and TRBJ1-1, with 11 bases aligning to TRBD1. V shed 5 bases and J 0 bases; nucleotides not matched to a gene: 5. The length of the CDR3 is 16 residues. CDR3 bases: TGTGCCAGCAGTCTGGGACAGGGGGGGATGAACACTGAAGCTTTCTTT. Amino acids: CASSLGQGGMNTEAFF.

This clonotype has a handful of counts. V gene TRBV27 combines with J gene TRBJ2-1, with 16 bases identical to TRBD2. The V segment lost 3 bases and the J segment 7 bases; nucleotides outside the gene matches: 15. The CDR3 is made up of 20 amino acids. CDR1 MNHEY and CDR2 SMNVEV come from the germline V gene (reference sequence). The CDR3 region is CASSFPPGTSGRALLNEQFF. Here the CDR3 DNA reads TGTGCCAGCAGTTTCCCACCGGGGACTAGCGGGAGGGCCCTCCTGAATGAGCAGTTCTTC.

This rearrangement joins TRBV4-2 to TRBJ2-7; tentative D call: TRBD2 (5 bases). This CDR3 has 13 amino acids. V shed 4 bases and J shed 3 bases, with 10 bases lying between them. Looked up from germline, CDR1 is LGHNA and CDR2 is YNFKEQ. CDR3 sequence (DNA): TGTGCCAGCAGCCCTTGGACTGGCTACGAGCAGTACTTC. Amino acids: CASSPWTGYEQYF.

The J gene is TRBJ2-7, the V gene TRBV29-1; a weak D match, TRBD1 (5 bases). Germline V gene lookup returns CDR1 SQVTM and CDR2 ANQGSEA. The CDR3 totals 11 residues. V lost 6 bases, J lost 5 bases, and 11 bases lay in between. The CDR3 DNA reads TGCAGCGTGCTACAGGACCACGAGCAGTACTTC. Encoded protein: CSVLQDHEQYF.

In this sample, this clonotype turned up many times. The V call is TRBV4-3, the J call TRBJ2-1; D is possibly TRBD1 (6 bases). This CDR3 has 14 amino acids. V lost 3 bases to trimming and J lost 3 bases, with 9 bases between them. The germline V gene has CDR1 LGHNA and CDR2 YSLEER. The CDR3 reads CASSHDRIYNEQFF. CDR3 DNA: TGCGCCAGCAGCCACGACAGGATCTACAATGAGCAGTTCTTC.

This clonotype was detected only a few times. This chain links TRBV5-1 with TRBJ2-3, with D perhaps matching TRBD1 (6 bases). V was clipped by 4 bases and J by 6 bases, with 18 bases between them. The germline V gene encodes CDR1 SGHRS and CDR2 YFSETQ. CDR3 length: 15 residues. Here the CDR3 reads CASSRWDTVGDTQYF. In DNA, the CDR3 is TGCGCCAGCAGCAGGTGGGACACCGTCGGGGATACGCAGTATTTT.

This clonotype was seen at least ten times. The chain recombines TRBV4-1 with TRBJ2-2; D not resolved. V gave up 3 bases and J gave up 1 base, with 3 bases separating them. Looked up from germline, CDR1 is MGHRA and CDR2 is YSYEKL. The CDR3 runs to 13 residues. For the CDR3, the DNA is TGCGCCAGCAGCCACCAGAACACCGGGGAGCTGTTTTTT. Translating gives CASSHQNTGELFF.

The V gene is TRBV4-2, the J gene TRBJ2-2, with 9 bases fitting TRBD2. This CDR3 has 17 residues. Germline CDR1 is LGHNA and CDR2 is YNFKEQ. J lost 2 bases, V lost 0 bases, and 4 bases had no gene match. CDR3 in DNA: TGTGCCAGCAGCCAAGACCCTAGCGGGATTAACACCGGGGAGCTGTTTTTT. Translating it yields CASSQDPSGINTGELFF.

At least ten counts were recorded for this clonotype. The chain couples TRBV25-1 to TRBJ2-1; D is perhaps TRBD2 (6 bases). Looked up from germline, CDR1 is MGHDK and CDR2 is SYGVNS. V lost 3 bases and J 4 bases, leaving 13 bases between the germline ends. The CDR3 is 15 amino acids. The CDR3 DNA sequence: TGTGCCAGCAGTGATTGGGGGGAGCAGTACAATGAGCAGTTCTTC. Its translation: CASSDWGEQYNEQFF.

The V call is TRBV4-1, the J call TRBJ2-7, with no clear D. The CDR3 has 14 residues. CDR1 and CDR2 from the germline V gene are MGHRA and YSYEKL. Trimming removed 0 bases from V and 3 bases from J, with 9 bases in between. CDR3: CASSQDGQSYEQYF. CDR3 coding DNA: TGCGCCAGCAGCCAAGATGGTCAGAGCTACGAGCAGTACTTC.

The V call is TRBV4-1, the J call TRBJ1-1, with a possible D match to TRBD1 (5 bases). Trimming stripped 2 bases from V and 1 base from J, with 8 bases between. The CDR3 has 14 amino acids. Germline V gives CDR1 MGHRA, CDR2 YSYEKL. The CDR3 protein is CASSQTDRNTEAFF. In DNA, the CDR3 is TGCGCCAGCAGCCAAACAGACAGGAACACTGAAGCTTTCTTT.

Only a few counts were recorded for this clonotype. This chain joins TRBV9 and TRBJ2-3, with 8 nucleotides matching TRBD1. The junction had 4 bases not matched to a gene; V was cut back by 4 bases and J by 6 bases. Germline-derived CDR1 and CDR2 are SGDLS and YYNGEE. This CDR3 comprises 13 residues. The CDR3: CASSFRDRDTQYF. In DNA form, the CDR3 reads TGTGCCAGCAGCTTCCGGGACAGGGATACGCAGTATTTT.

V usage is TRBV18 and J usage is TRBJ2-2, with a weak D call TRBD1 (5 bases). CDR1 and CDR2 (germline): KGHSH, LQKENI. The CDR3 length is 16 residues. V was pared by 2 bases and J by 2 bases, with 12 bases between. In DNA form, the CDR3 reads TGTGCCAGCTCACCAGTTGGGCAGGGAAACACCGGGGAGCTGTTTTTT. Protein product: CASSPVGQGNTGELFF.

This clonotype was seen a few times. The chain has TRBV19 and TRBJ2-5; D might be TRBD1 or TRBD2, each matching 5 bases. This CDR3 region has 13 residues. V was cut by 0 bases and J by 5 bases, with 7 bases left in between. CDR1 and CDR2 from the germline V gene are LNHDA and SQIVND (reference sequence). The CDR3: CASSIDRDETQYF. CDR3 in DNA: TGTGCCAGTAGTATAGACAGGGACGAGACCCAGTACTTC.

This clonotype showed up many times. In DNA form, the CDR3 reads TGCAGTGCTAGGGACAGGGGGCGCGGTGAGCAGTACTTC. The encoded protein is CSARDRGRGEQYF. The V call is TRBV20-1, the J call TRBJ2-7, with TRBD1 matching 11 bases. The ends lost 3 bases at V and 7 bases at J; junction bases unmatched: 5. Germline lookup yields CDR1 DFQATT and CDR2 SNEGSKA (reference sequence). The CDR3 runs to 13 residues.

The V call is TRBV7-8, the J call TRBJ2-1; TRBD2 agrees at 15 bases. CDR3 length equals 18 residues. Losses at the gene ends were 5 bases for V and 7 bases for J; bases not matched to a gene: 12. The germline V gene encodes CDR1 SGHVS and CDR2 FQNEAQ. CDR3 sequence reads: CASSPGLAGGLGRNEQFF. Written as DNA, the CDR3 is TGTGCCAGCAGCCCTGGACTAGCGGGAGGGCTCGGGAGGAATGAGCAGTTCTTC.

In this sample, this clonotype turned up many times. This sequence joins TRBV15 and TRBJ1-4; D perhaps matches TRBD1 (6 bases). CDR3 length equals 14 residues. Germline V CDR1 and CDR2: LNHNV, YYDKDF (reference sequence). V was shortened by 3 bases and J by 6 bases, with 11 bases between the two germline ends. This chain's CDR3 is CATSRAQGDEKLFF. The DNA for the CDR3 is TGTGCCACCAGCAGGGCACAGGGAGATGAAAAACTGTTTTTT. The variable domain in full, completed from reference TRBV15 and TRBJ1-4, reads DAMVIQNPRYQVTQFGKPVTLSCSQTLNHNVMYWYQQKSSQAPKLLFHYYDKDFNNEADTPDNFQSRRPNTSFCFLDIRSPGLGDTAMYLCATSRAQGDEKLFFGSGTQLSVL.

This clonotype has more than one count but fewer than ten. The rearrangement links TRBV7-9 to TRBJ2-5; D is unresolved. CDR1 is SEHNR and CDR2 is FQNEAQ in the germline V gene (reference sequence). The V end was cut by 1 base, the J end by 9 bases, with 12 bases between. CDR3 length: 13 residues. The CDR3 bases are TGTGCCAGCAGCTTAGACGTTCTCCGGTCCCAGTACTTC. Its translation: CASSLDVLRSQYF.